This T cell receptor beta chain was captured by sequencing in a study of spatial heterogeneity in lung cancer. The V gene lost 7 bases and the J gene lost 0 bases, with 9 bases spanning the gap. Germline CDR1 SGHVS, CDR2 FNYEAQ. The CDR3 sequence is 13 residues long. Every individual TCR cDNA molecule carried its own unique molecular identifier, which allowed correction of PCR and sequencing errors. TCRdb re-called the 5' RACE reads with MiXCR, one entry per CDR3 protein. The repertoire holds thousands of distinct CDR3 sequences, with 15% as singletons. Time point here: sample taken at primary tumor resection.

The chain couples TRBV7-6 to TRBJ2-5, with D possibly called TRBD1 or TRBD2 (5 bases each). This TCR was sampled from a male donor with early-stage non-small cell lung cancer. Source: normal lung tissue next to the tumor, taken at surgery. The CDR3 loop reads CASKVGDQETQYF. DNA of the CDR3: TGTGCCAGCAAAGTGGGGGACCAAGAGACCCAGTACTTC.